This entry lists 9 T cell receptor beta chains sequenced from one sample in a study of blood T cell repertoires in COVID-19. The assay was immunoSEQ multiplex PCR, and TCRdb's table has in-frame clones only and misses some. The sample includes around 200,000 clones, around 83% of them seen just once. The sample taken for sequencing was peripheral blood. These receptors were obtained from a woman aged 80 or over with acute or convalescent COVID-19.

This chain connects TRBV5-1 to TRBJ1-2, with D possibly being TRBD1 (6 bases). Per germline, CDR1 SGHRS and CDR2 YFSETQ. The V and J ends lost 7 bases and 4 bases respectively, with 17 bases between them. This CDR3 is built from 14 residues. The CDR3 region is CASQIQGGPYGYTF. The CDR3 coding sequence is TGCGCCAGCCAGATACAGGGTGGACCCTATGGCTACACCTTC.

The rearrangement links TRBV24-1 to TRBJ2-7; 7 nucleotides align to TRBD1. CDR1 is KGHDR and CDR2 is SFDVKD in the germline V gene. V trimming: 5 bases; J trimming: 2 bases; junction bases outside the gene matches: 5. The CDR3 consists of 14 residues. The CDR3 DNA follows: TGTGCCACCAGTGCTGCCGACAGGGCCTACGAGCAGTACTTC. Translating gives CATSAADRAYEQYF.

CDR3 in amino acids: CASSEALAGETQYF. The DNA for the CDR3 is TGTGCCAGCAGTGAAGCCCTAGCGGGAGAGACCCAGTACTTC. The rearrangement links TRBV2 to TRBJ2-5, with 8 bases aligning to TRBD2. The V segment lost 0 bases and the J segment 4 bases; nucleotides outside the gene matches: 1. CDR3 length: 14 residues. Germline loops: CDR1 SNHLY, CDR2 FYNNEI.

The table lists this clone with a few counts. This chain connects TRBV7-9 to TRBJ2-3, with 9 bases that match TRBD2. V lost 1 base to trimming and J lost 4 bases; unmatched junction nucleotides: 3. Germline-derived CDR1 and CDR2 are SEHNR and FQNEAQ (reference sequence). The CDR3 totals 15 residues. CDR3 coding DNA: TGTGCCAGCAGCTTAGGACTAGCGGTTTCAGATACGCAGTATTTT. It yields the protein CASSLGLAVSDTQYF.

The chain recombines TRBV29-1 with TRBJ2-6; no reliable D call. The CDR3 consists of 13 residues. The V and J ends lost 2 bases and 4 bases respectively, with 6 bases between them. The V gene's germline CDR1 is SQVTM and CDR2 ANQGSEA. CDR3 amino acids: CSVETNGANVLTF. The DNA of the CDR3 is TGCAGCGTTGAAACTAACGGGGCCAACGTCCTGACTTTC.

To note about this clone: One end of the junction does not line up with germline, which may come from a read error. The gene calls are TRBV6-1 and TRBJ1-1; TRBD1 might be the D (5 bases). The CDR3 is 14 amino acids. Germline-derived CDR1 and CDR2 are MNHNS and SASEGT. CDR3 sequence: CASSQATVNTEAFF. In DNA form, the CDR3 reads TGTGCCAGCAGTCAAGCGACAGTGAACACTGAAGCTTTCTTT.

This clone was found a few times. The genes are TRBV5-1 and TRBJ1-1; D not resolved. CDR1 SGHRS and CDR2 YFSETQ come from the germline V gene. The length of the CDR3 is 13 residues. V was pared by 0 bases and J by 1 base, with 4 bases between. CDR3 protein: CASSLAGNTEAFF. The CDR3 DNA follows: TGCGCCAGCAGCTTGGCAGGGAACACTGAAGCTTTCTTT.

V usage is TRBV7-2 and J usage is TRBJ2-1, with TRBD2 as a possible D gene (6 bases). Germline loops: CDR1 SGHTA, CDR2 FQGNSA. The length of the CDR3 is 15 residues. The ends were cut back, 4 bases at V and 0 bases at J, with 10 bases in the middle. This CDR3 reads CASSYRDSSYNEQFF. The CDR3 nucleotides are TGTGCCAGCAGCTACCGGGACTCCTCCTACAATGAGCAGTTCTTC.

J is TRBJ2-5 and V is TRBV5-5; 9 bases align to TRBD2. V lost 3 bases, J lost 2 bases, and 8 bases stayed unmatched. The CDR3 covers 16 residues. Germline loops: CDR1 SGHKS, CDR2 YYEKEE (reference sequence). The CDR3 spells CASSYLGTSRQETQYF. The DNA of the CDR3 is TGTGCCAGCAGCTACCTAGGGACTAGCCGACAAGAGACCCAGTACTTC.